The 6 T cell receptor beta chains reported below all come from one sample, sequenced in a study of blood T cell repertoires in COVID-19 (dated by TCRdb to the early 2020s). Library method: the immunoSEQ multiplex PCR assay. Here the immuneACCESS table is served through TCRdb, limited to in-frame sequences with V and J called. Missing clones are a known gap in these copies; in checked studies unresolved V genes cover under half, and the rest lacks a known reason. The table for this sample lists 200,000 to 250,000 clones; roughly 80% of them were counted only once. Together, the top ten hold 7.5% of the sample. The sample comprised peripheral blood. Receptors were obtained from a woman older than 75 with COVID-19, enrolled during active disease.

V is TRBV6-6 and J is TRBJ1-1, with 7 bases that match TRBD1. The germline V gene has CDR1 MNHNY and CDR2 SVGAGI (reference sequence). CDR3 length: 14 amino acids. J lost 3 bases, V lost 6 bases, and 7 bases had no gene match. CDR3: CASSRLGQDTEAFF. CDR3 in DNA: TGTGCCAGCAGCCGACTCGGACAGGACACTGAAGCTTTCTTT.

The genes are TRBV5-1 and TRBJ1-4; 12 positions agree with TRBD1. The CDR3 length is 16 residues. V dropped 5 bases and J dropped 4; count of bases not matched to a gene: 6. Germline V lookup: CDR1 SGHRS, CDR2 YFSETQ. The CDR3 coding sequence is TGCGCCAGCAGAAGGGACAGGGGGCAGGGTAATGAAAAACTGTTTTTT. Its translation: CASRRDRGQGNEKLFF.

The chain employs TRBV6-2 or TRBV6-3 and TRBJ2-1; TRBD1 agrees at 7 bases. Germline trimming cut 5 bases from V and 1 base from J; bases unmatched to any gene: 14. The germline V gene encodes CDR1 MNHEY and CDR2 SVGEGT. The CDR3 sequence is 18 residues long. The CDR3 reads CASSRPTGVGRSYNEQFF. CDR3 DNA sequence: TGTGCCAGCAGTCGCCCTACAGGGGTCGGAAGGTCCTACAATGAGCAGTTCTTC.

This rearrangement joins TRBV18 to TRBJ2-2, with TRBD1 identical over 8 bases. Germline V lookup: CDR1 KGHSH, CDR2 LQKENI. This CDR3 is 17 amino acids long. The V and J ends lost 3 bases and 6 bases, in that order; junction bases with no gene match: 12. CDR3 loop: CASSPDRGARQAGELFF. CDR3 nucleotide sequence: TGTGCCAGCTCACCTGACAGGGGAGCACGACAGGCCGGGGAGCTGTTTTTT.

The V gene is TRBV3-1 (or the pseudogene TRBV3-2), the J gene TRBJ2-3, with D possibly being TRBD2 (6 bases). CDR1 is LGHDT and CDR2 is YNNKEL in the germline V gene (reference sequence). Trimming removed 0 bases at V and 4 bases at J, with 11 bases between. The CDR3 runs 15 residues. The CDR3 region is CASSQDGGVADTQYF. The CDR3 DNA sequence: TGTGCCAGCAGCCAAGATGGAGGGGTGGCAGATACGCAGTATTTT.

The CDR3 spells CASSSRGHNEKLFF. The CDR3, as DNA: TGTGCCAGCAGCTCCAGGGGTCATAATGAAAAACTGTTTTTT. V and J are TRBV5-6 and TRBJ1-4; TRBD1 might be the D (6 bases). V dropped 3 bases and J dropped 4 bases, with 10 bases sitting between them. This CDR3 is 14 amino acids long. CDR1 SGHDT and CDR2 YYEEEE come from the germline V gene.